Sequencing of this T cell receptor beta chain was carried out in a study of control samples from healthy donors and cancer patients. The ends were cut back, 7 bases at V and 8 bases at J, with 12 bases in the middle. CDR3 length equals 13 residues. CDR1 is MNHEY, CDR2 SVGAGI, per germline. The data were produced by immunoSEQ multiplex PCR, yet TCRdb's version contains in-frame clones alone and is incomplete. The sample consists of 350,000 to 450,000 clones, 90% of them appearing once. The rearrangement joins TRBV6-5 to TRBJ1-6, with a tentative D call TRBD1 (5 bases). The TCR was taken from a middle-aged man with head and neck cancer. Sequencing input: PBMCs. CDR3 residues: CASKGRADSPLHF. The CDR3 DNA reads as TGTGCCAGCAAGGGCAGGGCGGATTCACCCCTCCACTTT.